This TCR beta chain is from a study of cytomegalovirus exposure and HLA in healthy donors. Overall study results and limits: According to a later analysis, TCR clusters from the first cohort tended to co-occur in the approximately 130 validation repertoires. A list of 164 TCR beta chains associated with cytomegalovirus was given.

Produced via immunoSEQ multiplex PCR; TCRdb's table is partial and in-frame only. The sample includes about 140,000 clones, 86% of them seen just once. Details on this clone: Its antigen is unknown.

Germline V gene lookup returns CDR1 MNHEY and CDR2 SMNVEV (reference sequence). Trimming took 6 bases from V and 7 from J; bases not matched to a gene: 4. This CDR3 is 14 amino acids long. The chain combines TRBV27 with TRBJ2-1, with 12 nucleotides matching TRBD1. The sequenced sample was PBMCs. The receptor's source is a young man in good health and CMV-seronegative. In nucleotides, the CDR3 is TGTGCCAGCAGATTGGGACAGGGGGCTAATGAGCAGTTCTTC. Amino acid sequence: CASRLGQGANEQFF.